These 25 T cell receptor beta chains originate from one sample sequenced in a study of blood T cell repertoires in COVID-19. Produced via immunoSEQ multiplex PCR; TCRdb's table is partial and in-frame only. The sample yields about 260,000 clones, 87% seen once. The sample consisted of peripheral blood. The receptors were sampled from a woman between 40 and 50 years old who had recovered from COVID-19.

The chain combines TRBV7-8 with TRBJ2-3; 8 bases align to TRBD1. Germline V lookup: CDR1 SGHVS, CDR2 FQNEAQ. This CDR3 contains 16 residues. Trimming took 5 bases from V and 1 from J; bases not matched to a gene: 8. The CDR3 DNA sequence: TGTGCCAGCAGCCCAGACCCGGGACAGGGCACAGATACGCAGTATTTT. Encoded protein: CASSPDPGQGTDTQYF.

V usage is TRBV28 and J usage is TRBJ2-3; 7 bases agree with TRBD2. Germline V gene sequence: CDR1 MDHEN, CDR2 SYDVKM. CDR3 size: 19 residues. The V gene end was trimmed by 2 bases and the J gene end by 6 bases; junction bases not matched to a gene: 20. The CDR3 is CASSLGARISGVAVDTQYF. As DNA, the CDR3 is TGTGCCAGCAGTTTAGGGGCCCGAATAAGCGGGGTCGCCGTGGATACGCAGTATTTT.

The rearrangement joins TRBV21-1 to TRBJ2-5; the D call of TRBD1 is as the table states it, not checked on the DNA. TRBV21-1 is marked as a pseudogene. CDR3 length: 16 amino acids. The CDR3 loop is CASSRVIQGYQETQYF. CDR3 DNA sequence: TGTGCCAGCAGCAGAGTTATACAGGGCTACCAAGAGACCCAGTACTTC.

The genes are TRBV10-2 and TRBJ1-1; D ambiguous. The CDR3 spans 14 residues. CDR1 WSHSY and CDR2 SAAADI come from the germline V gene. V was cut by 5 bases and J by 1 base, with 11 bases left in between. CDR3 residues: CASSSISRNTEAFF. The CDR3 DNA reads TGCGCCAGCAGTTCGATTTCGAGGAACACTGAAGCTTTCTTT.

This sequence joins TRBV6-2 or TRBV6-3 and TRBJ2-3; 8 bases are shared with TRBD1. CDR3 length equals 15 residues. Germline V gene lookup returns CDR1 MNHEY and CDR2 SVGEGT. V shed 2 bases, J shed 1 base, and the junction held 2 bases outside the gene matches. Here the CDR3 DNA reads TGTGCCAGCAGTTACCCGACAGGGGGCACAGATACGCAGTATTTT. This sequence encodes CASSYPTGGTDTQYF.

The chain is built from TRBV15 and TRBJ1-1; perhaps TRBD1 as D (5 bases). Per the germline V gene, CDR1 is LNHNV and CDR2 is YYDKDF (reference sequence). V lost 0 bases and J 6 bases, leaving 17 bases between the germline ends. This CDR3 is 16 amino acids long. The CDR3 DNA is TGTGCCACCAGCAGAGAGGTAGGGCAGGGTGGGGCTGAAGCTTTCTTT. Translation gives CATSREVGQGGAEAFF.

V is TRBV9 and J is TRBJ2-6; no clear D. Looked up from germline, CDR1 is SGDLS and CDR2 is YYNGEE. The CDR3 totals 17 residues. V was trimmed by 3 bases and J by 1 base, leaving 14 bases between them. The CDR3 DNA is TGTGCCAGCAGCGGAGCCCGGGTAAGATCTGGGGCCAACGTCCTGACTTTC. Protein sequence: CASSGARVRSGANVLTF.

The genes are TRBV7-9 and TRBJ1-1; 9 nucleotides align to TRBD1. Trimming took 3 bases from V and 5 from J; bases not matched to a gene: 7. This CDR3 has 15 amino acids. Germline V gives CDR1 SEHNR, CDR2 FQNEAQ (reference sequence). The CDR3 coding sequence is TGTGCCAGCAGCTTGTGGACAGGGGAGGGGACTGAAGCTTTCTTT. Translated: CASSLWTGEGTEAFF.

V and J are TRBV6-4 and TRBJ2-2, with 10 bases fitting TRBD2. From germline, CDR1 is MRHNA and CDR2 SNTAGT. V dropped 8 bases and J dropped 5; count of bases not matched to a gene: 14. This CDR3 is 17 amino acids long. CDR3 amino acids: CASARHSGGASTGELFF. The CDR3 bases are TGTGCCAGCGCCCGTCACAGCGGGGGGGCTTCTACCGGGGAGCTGTTTTTT.

This chain joins TRBV5-8 and TRBJ1-4; 8 nucleotides match TRBD1. The CDR3 has 14 residues. Per the germline V gene, CDR1 is SGHTS and CDR2 is YDEGEE. V gave up 4 bases and J gave up 8 bases; unmatched junction bases: 7. The CDR3 nucleotides read TGTGCCAGCAGCCACAGGGGGTTCGAAGAAAAACTGTTTTTT. Its translation: CASSHRGFEEKLFF.

V is TRBV19 and J is TRBJ2-3; 9 bases are shared with TRBD1. Germline lookup yields CDR1 LNHDA and CDR2 SQIVND (reference sequence). There are 14 residues in the CDR3. The V segment lost 3 bases and the J segment 3 bases; nucleotides outside the gene matches: 1. The CDR3 sequence is CASSMGQGTDTQYF. The CDR3 coding sequence is TGTGCCAGTAGTATGGGACAGGGAACAGATACGCAGTATTTT.

The chain joins TRBV2 to TRBJ1-2; TRBD1 aligns across 7 bases. V shed 6 bases and J 7 bases; nucleotides not matched to a gene: 2. Germline CDR1 SNHLY, CDR2 FYNNEI. This CDR3 is 11 amino acids long. In DNA, the CDR3 is TGTGCCAGCAGGGAGGGGGCTGGCTACACCTTC. Residues: CASREGAGYTF.

This clone was detected a few times. This chain joins TRBV10-3 and TRBJ1-2; D is perhaps TRBD1 (6 bases). V gave up 2 bases and J gave up 1 base, with 8 bases separating them. Per germline, CDR1 ENHRY and CDR2 SYGVKD. This CDR3 comprises 14 residues. In DNA form, the CDR3 reads TGTGCCATCAGTGAGGACAGGATTAACTATGGCTACACCTTC. Its protein product is CAISEDRINYGYTF.

This clone was observed a few times. This rearrangement joins TRBV11-1 to TRBJ1-2; tentatively, D is TRBD1 (5 bases). This CDR3 contains 13 residues. V was cut by 4 bases and J by 6 bases, with 12 bases left in between. CDR1 is SGHAT and CDR2 is FQDESV in the germline V gene (reference sequence). The CDR3 reads CASSSLGVHGYTF. The CDR3, as DNA: TGTGCCAGCAGCTCCCTAGGGGTTCATGGCTACACCTTC. Full variable domain (remainder filled in from reference TRBV11-1 and TRBJ1-2): EAEVAQSPRYKITEKSQAVAFWCDPISGHATLYWYRQILGQGPELLVQFQDESVVDDSQLPKDRFSAERLKGVDSTLKIQPAELGDSAMYLCASSSLGVHGYTFGSGTRLTVV.

The J gene is TRBJ2-5, the V gene TRBV5-1; 7 nucleotides agree with TRBD1. Trimming took 4 bases from V and 2 from J; bases not matched to a gene: 5. This CDR3 contains 14 residues. Germline lookup yields CDR1 SGHRS and CDR2 YFSETQ. This chain's CDR3 is CASSPGQPQETQYF. For the CDR3, the DNA is TGCGCCAGCAGCCCGGGACAGCCTCAAGAGACCCAGTACTTC.

The gene calls are TRBV5-4 and TRBJ2-3; 9 bases align to TRBD2. With 4 bases clipped from V and 6 bases from J, the junction kept 12 bases outside the gene matches. The CDR3 has 16 residues. Germline CDR1 reads SGHNT; CDR2 reads YYREEE (reference sequence). CDR3 nucleotide sequence: TGTGCCAGCAGCATCCCGACTAGCGGTCCCTCCGATACGCAGTATTTT. Translation: CASSIPTSGPSDTQYF.

This chain connects TRBV5-1 to TRBJ1-2, with D unclear. CDR1 SGHRS and CDR2 YFSETQ come from the germline V gene. CDR3 length equals 14 residues. Trimming took off 4 bases at V and 6 bases at J, with 16 bases between the two ends. The CDR3 region is CASSPGDLTDGYTF. CDR3 DNA: TGCGCCAGCAGCCCGGGAGACCTTACAGATGGCTACACCTTC.

This CDR3 reads CSVDATRGETQYF. The CDR3 region has the DNA TGCAGCGTTGATGCGACTAGGGGTGAGACCCAGTACTTC. This rearrangement joins TRBV29-1 to TRBJ2-5, with D tentatively TRBD2 (6 bases). V shed 3 bases and J shed 5 bases, with 13 bases lying between them. Germline CDR1 is SQVTM and CDR2 is ANQGSEA. The CDR3 spans 13 residues.

This rearrangement joins TRBV5-5 to TRBJ1-2; TRBD1 aligns across 9 bases. V was clipped by 8 bases and J by 4 bases; unmatched bases: 6. Germline V gene lookup returns CDR1 SGHKS and CDR2 YYEKEE (reference sequence). This CDR3 contains 13 residues. CDR3 in amino acids: CASQGQGPYGYTF. CDR3 DNA: TGTGCCAGTCAGGGACAGGGACCCTATGGCTACACCTTC.

The genes are TRBV9 and TRBJ2-7; weak D call: TRBD1 (6 bases). The CDR3 has 15 residues. The ends were cut back, 4 bases at V and 2 bases at J, with 16 bases in the middle. Germline V lookup: CDR1 SGDLS, CDR2 YYNGEE. The CDR3 DNA reads TGTGCCAGCAGCCCCCGGACAGCTCCAACCTACGAGCAGTACTTC. It encodes CASSPRTAPTYEQYF.

The chain combines TRBV18 with TRBJ1-2; tentatively, D is TRBD1 (5 bases). The CDR3 runs 17 residues. V lost 2 bases to trimming and J lost 0 bases, with 16 bases between them. Germline assignment: CDR1 KGHSH and CDR2 LQKENI. CDR3 sequence (DNA): TGTGCCAGCTCACCATTCCCTGAAGGGGCATCTAACTATGGCTACACCTTC. Its protein is CASSPFPEGASNYGYTF.

The chain uses TRBV7-6 and TRBJ2-1; tentatively, D is TRBD1 (6 bases). V lost 2 bases and J 10 bases, leaving 12 bases between the germline ends. Per the germline V gene, CDR1 is SGHVS and CDR2 is FNYEAQ. The CDR3 is 13 residues long. CDR3 DNA sequence: TGTGCCAGCAGCTTATTCCGGACAGTAGAGCAGTTCTTC. The encoded protein is CASSLFRTVEQFF.

The chain carries TRBV10-3 and TRBJ1-3, with 8 bases identical to TRBD1. The CDR3 covers 15 residues. The germline CDR1 and CDR2 sequences are ENHRY and SYGVKD. V gave up 6 bases and J gave up 0 bases; unmatched junction bases: 4. CDR3 nucleotide sequence: TGTGCCATCAGGCCGACAGGGGACTCTGGAAACACCATATATTTT. Its translation: CAIRPTGDSGNTIYF.

This chain uses TRBV9 with TRBJ1-2; D possibly corresponds to TRBD1 (6 bases). This CDR3 spans 13 amino acids. V lost 4 bases and J lost 5, with 12 bases in between. The germline V gene has CDR1 SGDLS and CDR2 YYNGEE. CDR3 in amino acids: CASSSGQFYGYTF. The CDR3 region has the DNA TGTGCCAGCAGCTCCGGACAGTTTTATGGCTACACCTTC.

CDR3: CASSYRPARGTEAFF. The CDR3, as DNA: TGTGCCAGCAGTTACCGGCCCGCTCGGGGCACTGAAGCTTTCTTT. The V gene is TRBV6-6, the J gene TRBJ1-1; no reliable D call. CDR1 MNHNY and CDR2 SVGAGI come from the germline V gene (reference sequence). The CDR3 runs to 15 residues. Between the trimmed V and J ends, which lost 2 bases and 4 bases, there was a span of 14 bases.